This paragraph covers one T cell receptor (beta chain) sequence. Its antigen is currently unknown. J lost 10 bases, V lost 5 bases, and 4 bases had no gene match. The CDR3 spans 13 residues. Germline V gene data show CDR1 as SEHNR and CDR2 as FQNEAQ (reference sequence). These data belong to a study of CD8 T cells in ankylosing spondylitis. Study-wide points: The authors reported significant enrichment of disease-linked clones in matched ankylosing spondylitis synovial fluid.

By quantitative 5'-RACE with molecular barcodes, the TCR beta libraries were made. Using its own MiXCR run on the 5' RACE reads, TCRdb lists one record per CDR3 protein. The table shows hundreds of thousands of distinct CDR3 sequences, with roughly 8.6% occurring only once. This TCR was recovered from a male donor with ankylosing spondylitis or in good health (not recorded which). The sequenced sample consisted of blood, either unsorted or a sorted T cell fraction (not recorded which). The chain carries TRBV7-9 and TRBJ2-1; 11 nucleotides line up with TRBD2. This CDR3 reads CASSLWTSGEQFF. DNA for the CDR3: TGTGCCAGCAGCCTTTGGACTAGCGGGGAGCAGTTCTTC.